These 24 T cell receptor beta chains share one sample of origin, sequenced in a study. TCRdb recomputed calls from the 5' RACE reads with MiXCR, one row per CDR3 protein. The sample shows more than 40,000 distinct CDR3 sequences, over 25% of them seen only once. The specimen was memory CD4+ T cells sorted from a lymph node. As for subset: memory CD4+ T cells, CD4+CD45RO+CD25-. The receptor set was obtained from a female donor with breast cancer.

V and J are TRBV5-1 and TRBJ1-2; D is uncertain. The CDR3 has 16 residues. The germline V gene has CDR1 SGHRS and CDR2 YFSETQ. V lost 0 bases and J 8 bases, leaving 20 bases between the germline ends. The CDR3 protein is CASSLGWSPTAEGYTF. The CDR3 bases are TGCGCCAGCAGCTTGGGTTGGAGTCCGACCGCTGAGGGCTACACCTTC.

The V gene is TRBV5-6, the J gene TRBJ1-6, with 9 bases fitting TRBD1. Germline CDR1 is SGHDT and CDR2 is YYEEEE. The length of the CDR3 is 17 residues. Trimming cost V 2 bases and J 6 bases; bases outside gene matches: 9. Here the CDR3 DNA reads TGTGCCAGCAGCTTACTCCGGACAGGGGAGAGTAATTCACCCCTCCACTTT. This codes for CASSLLRTGESNSPLHF.

To note about this clonotype: Germline and junction disagree at one end, which may indicate a read error. The gene calls are TRBV4-1 and TRBJ2-7; tentatively, D is TRBD1 (5 bases). The CDR3 spans 14 residues. Germline V CDR1 and CDR2: MGHRA, YSYEKL. The CDR3 coding sequence is TGCGACAGCAGCCAAGATACAGGACCCTACGAGCAGTACTTC. Residues: CDSSQDTGPYEQYF.

In its sample, this clonotype was seen many times. The chain links TRBV9 to TRBJ2-1, with D unclear. The germline V gene has CDR1 SGDLS and CDR2 YYNGEE. Trimming removed 0 bases at V and 6 bases at J, with 16 bases between. The CDR3 is 16 residues long. The CDR3 DNA sequence: TGTGCCAGCAGCGTAGATCCCGGTACGTTAGGCAATGAGCAGTTCTTC. Protein: CASSVDPGTLGNEQFF.

The chain has TRBV7-3 and TRBJ2-3, with unresolved D. Germline assignment: CDR1 SGHTA and CDR2 FQGTGA. V was clipped by 4 bases and J by 5 bases, with 13 bases between them. The CDR3 has 14 residues. The DNA for the CDR3 is TGTGCCAGCAGCTCGGCCCAGGCGGAAGATACGCAGTATTTT. Translated, it gives CASSSAQAEDTQYF. Together with reference TRBV7-3 and TRBJ2-3, the CDR3 gives the full variable domain: GAGVSQTPSNKVTEKGKYVELRCDPISGHTALYWYRQSLGQGPEFLIYFQGTGAADDSGLPNDRFFAVRPEGSVSTLKIQRTERGDSAVYLCASSSAQAEDTQYFGPGTRLTVL.

In this sample, this clonotype turned up a few times. This chain joins TRBV6-1 and TRBJ1-5, with D possibly matching TRBD1 (6 bases). From germline, CDR1 is MNHNS and CDR2 SASEGT. The CDR3 runs to 14 residues. Trimming left V 2 bases short and J 7 bases short, with 12 bases between. In nucleotides, the CDR3 is TGTGCCAGCAGTGAACGGGACACCGCCCAGCCCCAGCATTTT. Translating it yields CASSERDTAQPQHF.

This clonotype was seen ten or more times. The chain couples TRBV7-9 to TRBJ2-2; D ambiguous. Germline V gene lookup returns CDR1 SEHNR and CDR2 FQNEAQ (reference sequence). With 1 base removed from V and 3 bases from J, the gap between germline ends came to 15 bases. The CDR3 sequence is 17 residues long. CDR3 bases: TGTGCCAGCAGCTTAGTCGGGCAGGCGAGTTACACCGGGGAGCTGTTTTTT. It is translated as CASSLVGQASYTGELFF.

The chain combines TRBV4-2 with TRBJ1-5; no definite D call. The V gene lost 6 bases and the J gene lost 2 bases, with 14 bases spanning the gap. The CDR3 is 15 residues long. In germline, CDR1 is LGHNA, CDR2 YNFKEQ. This CDR3 reads CASSLDRIGNQPQHF. The CDR3 nucleotides read TGTGCCAGCAGTCTCGACCGGATAGGCAATCAGCCCCAGCATTTT.

The rearrangement links TRBV9 to TRBJ2-7, with D possibly being TRBD1 or TRBD2 (5 bases each). Looked up from germline, CDR1 is SGDLS and CDR2 is YYNGEE. The CDR3 contains 15 residues. V was clipped by 2 bases and J by 2 bases, with 14 bases between them. The CDR3 nucleotides are TGTGCCAGCAGCGTCGGATCCGGGACCACCTACGAGCAGTACTTC. It codes for CASSVGSGTTYEQYF.

In this sample, this clonotype turned up a few times. The V and J genes are TRBV3-1 and TRBJ2-1; 8 bases match TRBD2. The CDR3 sequence is 13 residues long. The ends lost 4 bases at V and 10 bases at J; junction bases unmatched: 6. Germline V gene data show CDR1 as LGHDT and CDR2 as YNNKEL (reference sequence). This chain's CDR3 is CASSLRTSWEQFF. CDR3 DNA: TGTGCCAGCAGCCTGAGGACTAGCTGGGAGCAGTTCTTC.

V gene TRBV28 combines with J gene TRBJ2-7, with D perhaps TRBD1 (6 bases). The CDR3 consists of 17 residues. Trimming removed 3 bases at V and 3 bases at J, with 21 bases between. The germline V gene encodes CDR1 MDHEN and CDR2 SYDVKM. The CDR3 reads CASSLPWAGAINYEQYF. For the CDR3, the DNA is TGTGCCAGCAGTTTGCCCTGGGCAGGGGCAATAAACTACGAGCAGTACTTC.

This sequence joins TRBV19 and TRBJ2-2, with D unresolved. This CDR3 is built from 13 residues. Deletions cut 1 base from V and 4 bases from J, with 4 bases between. Germline lookup yields CDR1 LNHDA and CDR2 SQIVND (reference sequence). CDR3 nucleotides: TGTGCCAGTAGTATAGGACCCACCGGGGAGCTGTTTTTT. Its protein product is CASSIGPTGELFF.

The genes are TRBV5-1 and TRBJ2-1; D not certain. The V gene's germline CDR1 is SGHRS and CDR2 YFSETQ. The CDR3 has 18 amino acids. With 2 bases removed from V and 5 bases from J, the gap between germline ends came to 23 bases. CDR3 sequence (DNA): TGCGCCAGCAGCTTTGGCCTGAGAGACTCGGACGATCACAATGAGCAGTTCTTC. Translating gives CASSFGLRDSDDHNEQFF.

This clonotype showed up just once. The chain links TRBV7-2 to TRBJ1-1, with 11 bases lining up with TRBD1. V lost 5 bases, J lost 5 bases, and 7 bases stayed unmatched. The CDR3 loop spans 15 amino acids. From germline, CDR1 is SGHTA and CDR2 FQGNSA. In nucleotides, the CDR3 is TGTGCCAGCAGCCCCCCCGGGACAGGGGGAACTGAAGCTTTCTTT. It translates to CASSPPGTGGTEAFF.

Worth noting for this clonotype: The germline gene is not matched at one end of the junction; a read error may be the cause. J is TRBJ1-4 and V is TRBV9, with D unclear. Germline V lookup: CDR1 SGDLS, CDR2 YYNGEE. CDR3 length: 15 amino acids. For the CDR3, the DNA is TGTGCCAGCGGCGTAGGAACTGGGGTTAATGAAAAACTGTTTTTT. This codes for CASGVGTGVNEKLFF.

This clonotype is judged medium-sized (0.01 to 0.1%). This sequence joins TRBV29-1 and TRBJ2-3; TRBD1 aligns across 7 bases. Germline V lookup: CDR1 SQVTM, CDR2 ANQGSEA. Trimming cost V 1 base and J 7 bases; bases outside gene matches: 5. The CDR3 has 13 residues. DNA of the CDR3: TGCAGCGTTGAAGGACAGGGTGGAAATACGCAGTATTTT. Protein product: CSVEGQGGNTQYF.

The chain is built from TRBV5-1 and TRBJ2-1; 13 nucleotides line up with TRBD2. Germline CDR1 and CDR2: SGHRS and YFSETQ. There are 17 residues in the CDR3. Trimming cost V 4 bases and J 5 bases; bases outside gene matches: 9. CDR3 sequence: CASSLRTSGRGNNEQFF. CDR3 coding DNA: TGCGCCAGCAGCCTACGGACTAGCGGGAGAGGAAACAATGAGCAGTTCTTC. Together with reference TRBV5-1 and TRBJ2-1, the CDR3 gives the full variable domain: KAGVTQTPRYLIKTRGQQVTLSCSPISGHRSVSWYQQTPGQGLQFLFEYFSETQRNKGNFPGRFSGRQFSNSRSEMNVSTLELGDSALYLCASSLRTSGRGNNEQFFGPGTRLTVL.

This clonotype was seen a few times. CDR3 residues: CSARVGGYTQYF. The CDR3 DNA reads TGCAGTGCTAGAGTCGGGGGATATACGCAGTATTTT. V is TRBV20-1 and J is TRBJ2-3; D is perhaps TRBD2 (6 bases). Germline V gene lookup returns CDR1 DFQATT and CDR2 SNEGSKA (reference sequence). The CDR3 is 12 residues long. V was clipped by 1 base and J by 7 bases, with 9 bases between them.

This clonotype was seen only a few times. The chain joins TRBV12-3 or TRBV12-4 to TRBJ1-5, with TRBD1 as a possible D gene (5 bases). Trimming stripped 1 base from V and 3 bases from J, with 7 bases between. The CDR3 has 14 amino acids. In nucleotides, the CDR3 is TGTGCCAGCAGTTTAGGCGGGACCAATCAGCCCCAGCATTTT. As protein: CASSLGGTNQPQHF.

This chain joins TRBV20-1 and TRBJ1-6, with D unresolved. The germline gives CDR1 DFQATT, CDR2 SNEGSKA (reference sequence). The germline V and J ends were trimmed by 7 bases and 11 bases, with 27 bases remaining between them. CDR3 length: 16 amino acids. The CDR3 coding sequence is TGCAGTGTTGGGTCTCAAGGATCTCCCCCCCCAACACCCCTCCACTTT. This sequence encodes CSVGSQGSPPPTPLHF.

This chain uses TRBV4-1 with TRBJ1-5; unclear D gene. The germline V gene encodes CDR1 MGHRA and CDR2 YSYEKL. V was cut by 3 bases and J by 1 base, with 13 bases left in between. This CDR3 has 16 residues. The CDR3 is CASSQARAESNQPQHF. CDR3 DNA: TGCGCCAGCAGCCAGGCAAGGGCAGAGAGCAATCAGCCCCAGCATTTT.

This clonotype was seen a few times. This rearrangement joins TRBV2 to TRBJ1-1; possible D gene TRBD1, 6 bases. CDR1 is SNHLY, CDR2 FYNNEI, per germline. This CDR3 is 14 amino acids long. With 6 bases removed from V and 4 bases from J, the gap between germline ends came to 15 bases. CDR3 nucleotides: TGTGCCAGCAGCGCTAGTTCGGACAGCACTGAAGCTTTCTTT. Encoded protein: CASSASSDSTEAFF.

This clonotype was seen a handful of times. The V call is TRBV28, the J call TRBJ2-5; TRBD1 is a possible D gene (5 bases). Germline V gives CDR1 MDHEN, CDR2 SYDVKM. This CDR3 comprises 13 residues. V was trimmed by 6 bases and J by 3 bases, leaving 11 bases between them. Here the CDR3 DNA reads TGTGCCAGCAGAAGGACACTTGAAGAGACCCAGTACTTC. This translates into CASRRTLEETQYF. Full variable domain (rest looked up from reference TRBV28 and TRBJ2-5): DVKVTQSSRYLVKRTGEKVFLECVQDMDHENMFWYRQDPGLGLRLIYFSYDVKMKEKGDIPEGYSVSREKKERFSLILESASTNQTSMYLCASRRTLEETQYFGPGTRLLVL.

This clonotype was seen only once. The junction departs from germline at one end; a sequencing error may be responsible. The chain links TRBV5-1 to TRBJ1-1; 8 positions agree with TRBD1. The germline V gene encodes CDR1 SGHRS and CDR2 YFSETQ. This CDR3 has 15 amino acids. CDR3: CASSSTTGADTEALF. CDR3 nucleotides: TGCGCCAGCAGCTCCACGACAGGGGCGGACACTGAAGCTCTCTTT.